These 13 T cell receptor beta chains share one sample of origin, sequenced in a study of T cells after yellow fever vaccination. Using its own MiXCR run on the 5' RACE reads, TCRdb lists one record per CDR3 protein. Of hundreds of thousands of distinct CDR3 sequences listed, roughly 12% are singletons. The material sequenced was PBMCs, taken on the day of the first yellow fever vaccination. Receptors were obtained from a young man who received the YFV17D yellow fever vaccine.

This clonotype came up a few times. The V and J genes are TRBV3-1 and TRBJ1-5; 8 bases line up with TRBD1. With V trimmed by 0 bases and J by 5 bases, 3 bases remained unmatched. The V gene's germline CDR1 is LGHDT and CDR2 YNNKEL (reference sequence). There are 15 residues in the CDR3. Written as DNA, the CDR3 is TGTGCCAGCAGCCAAGATCACAGGGGGGATCAGCCCCAGCATTTT. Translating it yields CASSQDHRGDQPQHF.

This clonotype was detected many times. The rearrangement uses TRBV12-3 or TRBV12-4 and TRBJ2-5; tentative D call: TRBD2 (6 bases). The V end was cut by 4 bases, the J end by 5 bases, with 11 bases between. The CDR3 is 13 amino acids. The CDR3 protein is CASSSGLGETQYF. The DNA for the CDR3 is TGTGCCAGCAGTTCGGGACTCGGGGAGACCCAGTACTTC.

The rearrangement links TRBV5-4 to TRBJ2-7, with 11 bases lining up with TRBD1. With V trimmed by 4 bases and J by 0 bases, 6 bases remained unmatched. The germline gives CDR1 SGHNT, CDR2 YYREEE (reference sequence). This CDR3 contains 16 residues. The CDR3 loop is CASSEAGTGGSYEQYV. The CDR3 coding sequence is TGTGCCAGCAGCGAGGCCGGGACAGGGGGCTCCTACGAGCAGTACGTC.

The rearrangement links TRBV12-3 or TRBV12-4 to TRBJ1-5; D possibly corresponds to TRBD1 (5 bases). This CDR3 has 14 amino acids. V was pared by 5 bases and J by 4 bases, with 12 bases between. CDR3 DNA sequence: TGTGCCAGCAGTCCCTTTGGGGCGAATCAGCCCCAGCATTTT. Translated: CASSPFGANQPQHF.

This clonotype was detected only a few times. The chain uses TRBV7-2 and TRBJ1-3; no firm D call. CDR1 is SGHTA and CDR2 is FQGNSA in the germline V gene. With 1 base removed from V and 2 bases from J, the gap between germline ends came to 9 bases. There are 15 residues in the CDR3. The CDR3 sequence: CASSLVYGAGNTIYF. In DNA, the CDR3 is TGTGCCAGCAGCTTAGTTTACGGGGCTGGAAACACCATATATTTT. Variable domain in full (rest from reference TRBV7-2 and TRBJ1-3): GAGVSQSPSNKVTEKGKDVELRCDPISGHTALYWYRQSLGQGLEFLIYFQGNSAPDKSGLPSDRFSAERTGGSVSTLTIQRTQQEDSAVYLCASSLVYGAGNTIYFGEGSWLTVV.

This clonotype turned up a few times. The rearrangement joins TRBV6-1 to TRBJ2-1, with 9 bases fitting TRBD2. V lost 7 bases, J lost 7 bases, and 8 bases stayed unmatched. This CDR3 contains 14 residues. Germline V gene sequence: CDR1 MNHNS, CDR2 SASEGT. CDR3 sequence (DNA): TGTGCCAGCAACCCTCTAGCGGGGAGGAATGAGCAGTTCTTC. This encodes CASNPLAGRNEQFF.

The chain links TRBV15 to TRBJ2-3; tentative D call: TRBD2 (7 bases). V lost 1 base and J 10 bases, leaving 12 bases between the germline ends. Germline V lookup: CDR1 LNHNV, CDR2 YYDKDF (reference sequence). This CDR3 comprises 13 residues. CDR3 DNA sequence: TGTGCCACCAGCAGAGGGGGGGGCAGGGCGCAGTATTTT. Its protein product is CATSRGGGRAQYF.

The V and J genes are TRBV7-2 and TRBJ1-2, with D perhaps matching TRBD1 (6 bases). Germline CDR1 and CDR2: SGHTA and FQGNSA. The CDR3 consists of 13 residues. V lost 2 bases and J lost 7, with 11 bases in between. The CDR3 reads CASSLYREGGYTF. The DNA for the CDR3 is TGTGCCAGCAGCTTATACAGGGAGGGTGGCTACACCTTC.

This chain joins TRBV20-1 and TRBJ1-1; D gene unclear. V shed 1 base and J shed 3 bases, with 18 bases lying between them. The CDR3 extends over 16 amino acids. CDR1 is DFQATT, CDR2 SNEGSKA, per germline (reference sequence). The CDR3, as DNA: TGCAGTGCTAGAGCCATGGGCTTGTCCCGGGACACTGAAGCTTTCTTT. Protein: CSARAMGLSRDTEAFF.

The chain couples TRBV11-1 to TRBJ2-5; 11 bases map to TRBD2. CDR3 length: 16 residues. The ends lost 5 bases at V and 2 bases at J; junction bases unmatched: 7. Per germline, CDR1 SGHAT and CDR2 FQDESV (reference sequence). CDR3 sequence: CASSAQLAGVQETQYF. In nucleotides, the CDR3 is TGTGCCAGCAGCGCTCAACTAGCGGGGGTGCAAGAGACCCAGTACTTC.

The CDR3 sequence is CVCWQQGRPETQYF. The CDR3 DNA sequence: TGCGTCTGCTGGCAGCAGGGGCGCCCTGAGACCCAGTACTTC. The rearrangement links TRBV23-1 to TRBJ2-5; perhaps TRBD1 as D (6 bases). TRBV23-1 is filed as an ORF, its function uncertain. This CDR3 contains 14 residues.

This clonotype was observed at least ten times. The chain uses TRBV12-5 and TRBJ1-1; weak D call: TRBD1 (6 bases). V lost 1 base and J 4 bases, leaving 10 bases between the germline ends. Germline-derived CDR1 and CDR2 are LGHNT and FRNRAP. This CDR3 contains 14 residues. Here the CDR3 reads CASGLGTGITEAFF. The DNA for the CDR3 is TGTGCTAGTGGTTTGGGAACAGGGATCACTGAAGCTTTCTTT. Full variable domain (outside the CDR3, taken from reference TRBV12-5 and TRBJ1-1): DARVTQTPRHKVTEMGQEVTMRCQPILGHNTVFWYRQTMMQGLELLAYFRNRAPLDDSGMPKDRFSAEMPDATLATLKIQPSEPRDSAVYFCASGLGTGITEAFFGQGTRLTVV.

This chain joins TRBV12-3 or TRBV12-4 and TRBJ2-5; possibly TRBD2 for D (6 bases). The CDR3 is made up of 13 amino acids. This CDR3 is CATRAGSQETQYF. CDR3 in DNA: TGTGCGACCAGGGCGGGGAGCCAAGAGACCCAGTACTTC.